These T cell receptor beta chains were read from a single sample in a study of tumor and adjacent non-tumor tissue in lung cancer. TCRdb re-derived calls from the multiplex PCR reads in MiXCR, one entry per CDR3 protein. Here the sample spans some 70,000 distinct CDR3 sequences, about two thirds being singletons. The sequenced material came from distant non-tumor lung tissue. Source of these receptors: a woman aged 45-60 years with non-small cell lung cancer. CDR3s include the opening cysteine and the closing phenylalanine or tryptophan. Each record gives: V gene, D gene, clone size, CDR3 length, J gene, CDR3 protein, CDR3 DNA. A D gene is named only where the DNA matches it firmly. Part of the rows lack a size; the others show once, few, many or a class for expanded clones.

V gene: TRBV7-8
D gene: NA
clone size: few
CDR3 length: 14
J gene: TRBJ2-3
CDR3 protein: CASRMGTFTDTQYF
CDR3 DNA: TGTGCCAGCAGAATGGGGACTTTCACAGATACGCAGTATTTT

V gene: TRBV11-2
D gene: NA
clone size: NA
CDR3 length: 15
J gene: TRBJ2-3
CDR3 protein: CASSLVNQKLDTQYF
CDR3 DNA: TGTGCCAGCAGCTTGGTGAACCAGAAGTTAGATACGCAGTATTTT

V gene: TRBV11-1
D gene: TRBD1
clone size: NA
CDR3 length: 14
J gene: TRBJ2-3
CDR3 protein: CASSLATGTDKQHF
CDR3 DNA: TGTGCCAGCAGCTTAGCGACCGGGACAGATAAGCAACATTTT

V gene: TRBV6-2/TRBV6-3
D gene: NA
clone size: many
CDR3 length: 15
J gene: TRBJ1-5
CDR3 protein: CASSSRDRYNQPQHF
CDR3 DNA: TGTGCCAGCAGTTCACGCGACAGGTACAATCAGCCCCAGCATTTT

V gene: TRBV11-1
D gene: NA
clone size: NA
CDR3 length: 14
J gene: TRBJ2-5
CDR3 protein: CASNLVGDQEIQYF
CDR3 DNA: TGTGCCAGCAACTTAGTAGGAGACCAAGAGATCCAGTACTTC

V gene: TRBV11-2
D gene: TRBD2
clone size: many
CDR3 length: 17
J gene: TRBJ2-4
CDR3 protein: CASSLVPSGSTGNIQYF
CDR3 DNA: TGTGCCAGCAGCTTAGTTCCTAGCGGGAGTACCGGAAACATTCAGTACTTC

V gene: TRBV7-9
D gene: TRBD1
clone size: NA
CDR3 length: 15
J gene: TRBJ2-5
CDR3 protein: CASSWGTGGLESQYF
CDR3 DNA: TGTGCCAGCAGCTGGGGGACAGGGGGCTTGGAGAGCCAGTACTTC

V gene: TRBV6-2/TRBV6-3
D gene: NA
clone size: once
CDR3 length: 15
J gene: TRBJ1-1
CDR3 protein: CVSSGDTGGYTEAIF
CDR3 DNA: TGTGTCAGCAGTGGTGACACGGGCGGGTACACTGAAGCTATATTT

V gene: TRBV29-1
D gene: NA
clone size: NA
CDR3 length: 14
J gene: TRBJ1-1
CDR3 protein: CSVGMRQKNTEALF
CDR3 DNA: TGCAGCGTTGGAATGAGACAGAAGAACACTGAAGCTCTCTTT

V gene: TRBV5-5
D gene: NA
clone size: NA
CDR3 length: 12
J gene: TRBJ2-7
CDR3 protein: CASSSYTYEQYF
CDR3 DNA: TGTGCCAGCAGCTCGTACACCTACGAGCAGTATTTC

V gene: TRBV4-2
D gene: TRBD1
clone size: NA
CDR3 length: 17
J gene: TRBJ2-3
CDR3 protein: CASSPLSGTDTTDTQYF
CDR3 DNA: TGTGCCAGCAGCCCACTTTCCGGGACAGACACAACAGATACACAGTATTTT

V gene: TRBV5-6
D gene: NA
clone size: many
CDR3 length: 14
J gene: TRBJ1-2
CDR3 protein: CASSILTGPYGYTF
CDR3 DNA: TGTGCCAGCAGCATCCTGACAGGACCTTATGGCTACACCTTC

V gene: TRBV28
D gene: NA
clone size: NA
CDR3 length: 13
J gene: TRBJ1-1
CDR3 protein: CASLPPVSTEAFF
CDR3 DNA: TGTGCCAGCCTCCCGCCGGTCTCCACTGAAGCTTTCTTT

V gene: TRBV4-2
D gene: TRBD2
clone size: NA
CDR3 length: 17
J gene: TRBJ2-1
CDR3 protein: CASSQDLASGSLYEQFF
CDR3 DNA: TGTGCAAGCAGCCAAGATTTGGCTAGCGGAAGTTTGTATGAGCAGTTCTTC

V gene: TRBV11-2
D gene: TRBD2
clone size: NA
CDR3 length: 15
J gene: TRBJ2-7
CDR3 protein: CANSRTNSGSYEQYF
CDR3 DNA: TGTGCCAACAGTCGCACAAATAGCGGGAGTTACGAGCAGTACTTC

V gene: TRBV7-8
D gene: TRBD2
clone size: NA
CDR3 length: 15
J gene: TRBJ2-5
CDR3 protein: CASSLTSGGMETQYF
CDR3 DNA: TGTGCCAGCAGTTTGACTAGCGGGGGGATGGAGACCCAGTACTTC

V gene: TRBV11-1
D gene: TRBD2
clone size: NA
CDR3 length: 14
J gene: TRBJ2-5
CDR3 protein: CASSFDTSVETQYF
CDR3 DNA: TGTGCCAGTAGCTTCGACACTAGCGTAGAGACCCAGTACTTC

V gene: TRBV20-1
D gene: TRBD2
clone size: NA
CDR3 length: 15
J gene: TRBJ2-1
CDR3 protein: CSASSTSGTYNEQFF
CDR3 DNA: TGCAGTGCTAGTTCGACTAGCGGGACTTACAATGAGCAGTTCTTC

V gene: TRBV14
D gene: TRBD2
clone size: few
CDR3 length: 19
J gene: TRBJ2-3
CDR3 protein: CASSQEISLAGGLQDTQYF
CDR3 DNA: TGTGCCAGCAGCCAAGAAATAAGTCTAGCGGGAGGACTGCAAGATACGCAGTATTTT

V gene: TRBV6-6
D gene: NA
clone size: many
CDR3 length: 13
J gene: TRBJ2-7
CDR3 protein: CASSYSGNYEQYF
CDR3 DNA: TGTGCCAGCAGTTACTCGGGGAACTACGAGCAGTACTTC

V gene: TRBV14
D gene: NA
clone size: NA
CDR3 length: 14
J gene: TRBJ2-1
CDR3 protein: CASSLVGVFNEQFF
CDR3 DNA: TGTGCCAGCAGCCTTGTGGGAGTGTTTAATGAGCAGTTCTTC

V gene: TRBV28
D gene: NA
clone size: NA
CDR3 length: 16
J gene: TRBJ2-3
CDR3 protein: CVSTPGWGARTDTQYF
CDR3 DNA: TGTGTCAGCACCCCCGGTTGGGGAGCGAGGACAGATACGCAGTATTTT

V gene: TRBV4-3
D gene: TRBD2
clone size: NA
CDR3 length: 15
J gene: TRBJ2-5
CDR3 protein: CASRQDLGGGETQYF
CDR3 DNA: TGCGCCAGCAGACAAGATCTCGGCGGGGGAGAGACCCAGTACTTC

V gene: TRBV20-1
D gene: NA
clone size: NA
CDR3 length: 16
J gene: TRBJ2-5
CDR3 protein: CSAIDQSAGRLETQYF
CDR3 DNA: TGCAGTGCTATAGATCAATCCGCGGGACGTCTGGAGACACAGTACTTC

V gene: TRBV20-1
D gene: TRBD2
clone size: NA
CDR3 length: 15
J gene: TRBJ2-1
CDR3 protein: CSARGGTSAYNEQLF
CDR3 DNA: TGCAGTGCTAGAGGAGGGACTAGCGCATACAATGAGCAGTTATTC

V gene: TRBV6-2/TRBV6-3
D gene: TRBD2
clone size: NA
CDR3 length: 15
J gene: TRBJ2-1
CDR3 protein: CASSYIRTSSNGQFF
CDR3 DNA: TGTGCCAGCAGTTATATTAGGACTAGTTCCAATGGGCAGTTCTTC

V gene: TRBV6-2/TRBV6-3
D gene: TRBD1
clone size: NA
CDR3 length: 14
J gene: TRBJ1-2
CDR3 protein: CASSRAQGLDGYSF
CDR3 DNA: TGTGCCAGTAGCCGCGCACAGGGGCTGGATGGCTACAGCTTC

V gene: TRBV11-2
D gene: TRBD1
clone size: NA
CDR3 length: 15
J gene: TRBJ2-3
CDR3 protein: CTSSRGQGRTDTQYF
CDR3 DNA: TGTACAAGCAGCCGCGGACAGGGGCGCACAGATACGCAGTATTTT

V gene: TRBV11-2
D gene: NA
clone size: NA
CDR3 length: 14
J gene: TRBJ2-7
CDR3 protein: CASSLTNRESEQYF
CDR3 DNA: TGTGCAAGCAGCTTAACGAACAGGGAGAGCGAGCAGTATTTC

V gene: TRBV7-8
D gene: NA
clone size: NA
CDR3 length: 15
J gene: TRBJ1-1
CDR3 protein: CASCPETLMNTEAFF
CDR3 DNA: TGTGCCAGCTGCCCCGAAACACTCATGAACACTGAAGCTTTCTTT

V gene: TRBV20-1
D gene: TRBD1
clone size: many
CDR3 length: 17
J gene: TRBJ1-1
CDR3 protein: CSANPRQGRWGGTEAFF
CDR3 DNA: TGCAGTGCTAACCCACGACAGGGGCGGTGGGGCGGCACTGAAGCTTTCTTT

V gene: TRBV20-1
D gene: NA
clone size: many
CDR3 length: 13
J gene: TRBJ2-4
CDR3 protein: CSATELAKNIQYF
CDR3 DNA: TGCAGTGCAACGGAGCTAGCCAAAAACATTCAGTACTTC

V gene: TRBV20-1
D gene: NA
clone size: NA
CDR3 length: 16
J gene: TRBJ2-3
CDR3 protein: CSARRGAIMDADTQYF
CDR3 DNA: TGCAGTGCTAGACGGGGGGCCATCATGGACGCAGATACGCAGTATTTT

V gene: TRBV20-1
D gene: NA
clone size: NA
CDR3 length: 13
J gene: TRBJ2-5
CDR3 protein: CSVHESPGETHYF
CDR3 DNA: TGCAGTGTCCATGAGAGCCCAGGAGAGACCCACTACTTC

V gene: TRBV11-1
D gene: NA
clone size: few
CDR3 length: 14
J gene: TRBJ2-1
CDR3 protein: CAGSLAVGQDEQFF
CDR3 DNA: TGTGCCGGCAGTTTAGCGGTTGGACAGGATGAGCAGTTCTTC

V gene: TRBV11-2
D gene: NA
clone size: NA
CDR3 length: 16
J gene: TRBJ2-3
CDR3 protein: CASSIGLPGVGDTQYF
CDR3 DNA: TGTGCCAGCAGCATAGGACTACCGGGAGTGGGAGATACGCAGTATTTT

V gene: TRBV11-2
D gene: TRBD2
clone size: few
CDR3 length: 16
J gene: TRBJ2-7
CDR3 protein: CASSLATSGIYYEQYF
CDR3 DNA: TGTGCCAGCAGCTTAGCAACAAGCGGGATTTACTACGAGCAGTACTTC

V gene: TRBV11-2
D gene: NA
clone size: NA
CDR3 length: 15
J gene: TRBJ2-1
CDR3 protein: CASNKGGWGYNEQFF
CDR3 DNA: TGTGCCAGCAATAAAGGGGGATGGGGCTACAATGAGCAGTTCTTC

V gene: TRBV12-3/TRBV12-4
D gene: TRBD2
clone size: NA
CDR3 length: 17
J gene: TRBJ2-3
CDR3 protein: CASSLRGGPGGLDMQYF
CDR3 DNA: TGTGCCAGCAGTCTCCGGGGGGGGCCGGGAGGCTTAGATATGCAGTATTTT

V gene: TRBV28
D gene: NA
clone size: NA
CDR3 length: 13
J gene: TRBJ1-2
CDR3 protein: CVSSRTSLFGYTF
CDR3 DNA: TGTGTCAGCAGCCGGACAAGTCTTTTTGGCTACACCTTC

V gene: TRBV20-1
D gene: NA
clone size: NA
CDR3 length: 14
J gene: TRBJ2-7
CDR3 protein: CSAIRMGPQREQYF
CDR3 DNA: TGCAGTGCCATTCGCATGGGCCCTCAACGGGAGCAGTACTTC

V gene: TRBV29-1
D gene: NA
clone size: NA
CDR3 length: 13
J gene: TRBJ1-4
CDR3 protein: CNVFDEDGAKLFF
CDR3 DNA: TGCAACGTGTTCGACGAGGACGGTGCAAAACTGTTTTTT

V gene: TRBV5-6
D gene: NA
clone size: NA
CDR3 length: 15
J gene: TRBJ2-3
CDR3 protein: CASSQLARVRDTQYF
CDR3 DNA: TGTGCCAGCAGCCAATTAGCGAGAGTAAGAGATACGCAGTATTTT

V gene: TRBV5-6
D gene: TRBD2
clone size: many
CDR3 length: 17
J gene: TRBJ2-3
CDR3 protein: CASSPPVSAGRRDTQYF
CDR3 DNA: TGTGCCAGCAGCCCCCCTGTCTCAGCGGGAAGACGGGATACGCAGTATTTT

V gene: TRBV11-1
D gene: NA
clone size: NA
CDR3 length: 14
J gene: TRBJ2-7
CDR3 protein: CAGSPAGSVYEQYF
CDR3 DNA: TGTGCCGGCAGCCCTGCAGGGTCTGTTTACGAGCAGTACTTC

V gene: TRBV29-1
D gene: NA
clone size: many
CDR3 length: 14
J gene: TRBJ1-1
CDR3 protein: CSVGVIGMNTEAFF
CDR3 DNA: TGCAGCGTCGGGGTAATTGGCATGAACACTGAAGCTTTCTTT

V gene: TRBV20-1
D gene: NA
clone size: NA
CDR3 length: 16
J gene: TRBJ2-1
CDR3 protein: CSARVLADDSYNKQFF
CDR3 DNA: TGCAGTGCTAGAGTCCTTGCAGATGACTCCTACAATAAGCAGTTCTTC

V gene: TRBV20-1
D gene: NA
clone size: once
CDR3 length: 12
J gene: TRBJ2-7
CDR3 protein: CSVSARGSEQYF
CDR3 DNA: TGCAGTGTCTCGGCAAGGGGCAGCGAGCAGTACTTC

V gene: TRBV6-5
D gene: TRBD2
clone size: NA
CDR3 length: 14
J gene: TRBJ2-1
CDR3 protein: CASSSAGWGNKQFF
CDR3 DNA: TGTGCCAGCAGTTCAGCGGGATGGGGCAATAAGCAGTTCTTC

V gene: TRBV28
D gene: NA
clone size: NA
CDR3 length: 14
J gene: TRBJ2-4
CDR3 protein: CASIGGLAKNIQYF
CDR3 DNA: TGTGCCAGCATCGGGGGTTTAGCCAAAAACATTCAGTACTTC

V gene: TRBV7-8
D gene: NA
clone size: NA
CDR3 length: 14
J gene: TRBJ1-4
CDR3 protein: CASSPTATNEKLFF
CDR3 DNA: TGTGCCAGCAGCCCGACCGCAACTAATGAAAAACTGTTTTTT

V gene: TRBV29-1
D gene: NA
clone size: many
CDR3 length: 12
J gene: TRBJ1-1
CDR3 protein: CSVMQGLTEAFF
CDR3 DNA: TGCAGCGTTATGCAGGGTCTCACTGAAGCTTTCTTT

V gene: TRBV6-1
D gene: NA
clone size: many
CDR3 length: 16
J gene: TRBJ2-2
CDR3 protein: CASSGVFGTNTGELFF
CDR3 DNA: TGTGCCAGCAGTGGGGTTTTTGGGACGAACACCGGGGAGCTGTTTTTT

V gene: TRBV4-1
D gene: NA
clone size: NA
CDR3 length: 19
J gene: TRBJ2-1
CDR3 protein: CSSSPLRGTPVLSYNELFF
CDR3 DNA: TGCTCCAGCAGCCCCCTTCGTGGGACTCCAGTCCTTTCCTACAATGAGCTGTTCTTC

V gene: TRBV29-1
D gene: NA
clone size: NA
CDR3 length: 14
J gene: TRBJ2-5
CDR3 protein: CSVAGAQGRETQYF
CDR3 DNA: TGCAGTGTGGCCGGGGCCCAAGGGAGAGAGACCCAGTACTTC

V gene: TRBV5-4
D gene: TRBD2
clone size: NA
CDR3 length: 15
J gene: TRBJ2-1
CDR3 protein: CACSMTSGSSSKQFF
CDR3 DNA: TGTGCCTGCAGCATGACTAGCGGGAGTTCTAGTAAGCAGTTCTTC

V gene: TRBV29-1
D gene: NA
clone size: NA
CDR3 length: 13
J gene: TRBJ2-5
CDR3 protein: CSVVRDTLETQYF
CDR3 DNA: TGCAGCGTTGTCCGGGACACACTGGAGACCCAGTACTTC

V gene: TRBV28
D gene: TRBD2
clone size: NA
CDR3 length: 13
J gene: TRBJ2-3
CDR3 protein: CASRREHVDMQYF
CDR3 DNA: TGTGCCAGCAGGCGGGAGCATGTAGATATGCAGTATTTT

V gene: TRBV6-1
D gene: NA
clone size: NA
CDR3 length: 16
J gene: TRBJ2-3
CDR3 protein: CASSERGGSVSDTQYF
CDR3 DNA: TGTGCCAGCAGTGAAAGAGGTGGGAGCGTCTCAGATACACAGTATTTT